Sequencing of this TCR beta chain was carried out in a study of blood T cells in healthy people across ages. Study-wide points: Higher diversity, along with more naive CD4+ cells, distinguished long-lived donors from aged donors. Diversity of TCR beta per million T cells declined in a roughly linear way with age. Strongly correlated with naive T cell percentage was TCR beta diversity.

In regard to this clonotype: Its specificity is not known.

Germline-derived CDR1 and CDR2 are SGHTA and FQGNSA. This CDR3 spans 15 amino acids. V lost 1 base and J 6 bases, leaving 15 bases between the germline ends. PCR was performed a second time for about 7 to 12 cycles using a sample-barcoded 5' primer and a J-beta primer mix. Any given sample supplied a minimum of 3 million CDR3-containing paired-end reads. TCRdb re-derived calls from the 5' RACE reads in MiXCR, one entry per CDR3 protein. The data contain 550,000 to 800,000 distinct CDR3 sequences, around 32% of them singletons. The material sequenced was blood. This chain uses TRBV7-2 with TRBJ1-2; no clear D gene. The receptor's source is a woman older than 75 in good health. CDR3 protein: CASSLVGQVPDGYTF. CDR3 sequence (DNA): TGTGCCAGCAGCTTAGTTGGTCAGGTGCCGGATGGCTACACCTTC.